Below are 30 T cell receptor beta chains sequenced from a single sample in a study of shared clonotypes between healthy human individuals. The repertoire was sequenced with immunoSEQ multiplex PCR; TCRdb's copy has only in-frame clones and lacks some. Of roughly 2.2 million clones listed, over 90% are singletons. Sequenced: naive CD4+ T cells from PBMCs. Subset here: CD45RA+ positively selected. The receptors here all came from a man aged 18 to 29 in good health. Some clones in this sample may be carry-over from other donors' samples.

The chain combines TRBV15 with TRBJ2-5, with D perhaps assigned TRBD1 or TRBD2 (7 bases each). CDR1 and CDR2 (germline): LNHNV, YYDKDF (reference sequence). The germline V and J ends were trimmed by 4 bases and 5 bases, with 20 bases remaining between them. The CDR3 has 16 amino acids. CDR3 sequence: CATSTQGGRHGETQYF. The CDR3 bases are TGTGCCACCAGCACCCAGGGGGGGAGGCACGGGGAGACCCAGTACTTC.

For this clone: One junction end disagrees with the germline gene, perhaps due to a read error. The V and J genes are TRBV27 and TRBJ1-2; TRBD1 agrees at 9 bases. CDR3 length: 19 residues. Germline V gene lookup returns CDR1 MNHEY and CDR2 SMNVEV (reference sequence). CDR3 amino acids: CARSLFESSKTGGDYGYTF. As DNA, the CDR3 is TGTGCCAGAAGTTTATTCGAATCTTCTAAGACAGGGGGTGACTATGGCTACACCTTC.

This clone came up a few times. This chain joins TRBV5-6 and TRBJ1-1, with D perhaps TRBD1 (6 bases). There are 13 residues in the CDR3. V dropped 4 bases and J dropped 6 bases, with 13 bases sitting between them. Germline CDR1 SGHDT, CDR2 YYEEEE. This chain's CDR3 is CASSTRGWAEAFF. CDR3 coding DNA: TGTGCCAGCAGCACCAGGGGATGGGCTGAAGCTTTCTTT.

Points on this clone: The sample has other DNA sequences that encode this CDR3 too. The CDR3 protein is CASSSPGLSQPQHF. In DNA form, the CDR3 reads TGTGCCAGCAGTTCGCCAGGGTTGAGTCAGCCCCAGCATTTT. V usage is TRBV28 and J usage is TRBJ1-5; D might be TRBD1 (5 bases). V was clipped by 4 bases and J by 6 bases, with 13 bases between them. The CDR3 contains 14 residues. Germline-derived CDR1 and CDR2 are MDHEN and SYDVKM.

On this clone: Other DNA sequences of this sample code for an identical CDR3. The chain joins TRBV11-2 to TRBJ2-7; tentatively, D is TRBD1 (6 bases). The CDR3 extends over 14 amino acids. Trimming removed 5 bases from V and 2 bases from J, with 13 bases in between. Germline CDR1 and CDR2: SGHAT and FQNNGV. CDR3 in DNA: TGTGCCAGCAGCGCACAACAGGGTCCCTACGAGCAGTACTTC. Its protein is CASSAQQGPYEQYF.

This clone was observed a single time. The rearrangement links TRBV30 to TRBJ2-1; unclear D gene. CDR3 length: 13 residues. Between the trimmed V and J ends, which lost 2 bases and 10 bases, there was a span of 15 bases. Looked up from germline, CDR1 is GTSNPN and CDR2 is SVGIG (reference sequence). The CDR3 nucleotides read TGTGCCTGGAGTATCCTTACTATTCTAGAGCAGTTCTTC. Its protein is CAWSILTILEQFF.

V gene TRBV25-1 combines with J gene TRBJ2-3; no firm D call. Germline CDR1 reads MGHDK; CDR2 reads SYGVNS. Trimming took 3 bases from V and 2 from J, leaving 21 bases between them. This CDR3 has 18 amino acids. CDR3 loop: CASSDVTAHKTNTDTQYF. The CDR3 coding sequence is TGTGCCAGCAGTGATGTAACGGCGCACAAAACTAACACAGATACGCAGTATTTT.

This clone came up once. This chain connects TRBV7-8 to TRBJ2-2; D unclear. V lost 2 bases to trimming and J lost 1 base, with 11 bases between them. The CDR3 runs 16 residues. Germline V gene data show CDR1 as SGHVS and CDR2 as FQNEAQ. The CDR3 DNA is TGTGCCAGCAGCTTATTCCTCCCCCGGAACACCGGGGAGCTGTTTTTT. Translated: CASSLFLPRNTGELFF.

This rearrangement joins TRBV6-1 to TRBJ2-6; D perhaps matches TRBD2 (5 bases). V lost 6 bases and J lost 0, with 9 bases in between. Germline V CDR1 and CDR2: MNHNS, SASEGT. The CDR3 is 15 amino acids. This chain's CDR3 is CASRGAASGANVLTF. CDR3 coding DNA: TGTGCCAGCAGGGGAGCCGCCTCTGGGGCCAACGTCCTGACTTTC.

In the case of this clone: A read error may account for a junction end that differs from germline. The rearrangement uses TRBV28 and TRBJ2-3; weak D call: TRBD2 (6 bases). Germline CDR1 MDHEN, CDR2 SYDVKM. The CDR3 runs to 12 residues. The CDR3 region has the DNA TGTGCCAGCAGTTTAATTAGCGGCCAAAGGGATTTT. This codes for CASSLISGQRDF.

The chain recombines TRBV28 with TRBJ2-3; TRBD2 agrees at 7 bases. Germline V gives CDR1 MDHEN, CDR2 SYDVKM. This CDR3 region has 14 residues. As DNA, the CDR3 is TGTGCGTGGGGTCCGGGAGGTAGCACAGATACGCAGTATTTT. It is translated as CAWGPGGSTDTQYF.

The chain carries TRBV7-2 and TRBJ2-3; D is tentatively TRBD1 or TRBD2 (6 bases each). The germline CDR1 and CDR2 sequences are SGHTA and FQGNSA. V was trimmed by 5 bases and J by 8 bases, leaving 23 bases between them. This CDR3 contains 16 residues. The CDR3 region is CASSPTTGRWGATQYF. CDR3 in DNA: TGTGCCAGCAGCCCCACGACAGGTCGTTGGGGGGCTACGCAGTATTTT.

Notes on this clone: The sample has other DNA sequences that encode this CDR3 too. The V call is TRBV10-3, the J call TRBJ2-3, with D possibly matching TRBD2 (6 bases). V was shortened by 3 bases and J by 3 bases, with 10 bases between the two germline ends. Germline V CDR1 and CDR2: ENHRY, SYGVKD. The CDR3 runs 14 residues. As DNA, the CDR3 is TGTGCCATCAGTGATCCGGGGGTAACAGATACGCAGTATTTT. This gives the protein CAISDPGVTDTQYF.

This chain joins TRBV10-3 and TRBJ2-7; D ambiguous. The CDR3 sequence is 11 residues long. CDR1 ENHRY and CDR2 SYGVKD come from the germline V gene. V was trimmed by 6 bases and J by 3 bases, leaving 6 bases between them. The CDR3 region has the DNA TGTGCCATCAGCTCCGACTACGAGCAGTACTTC. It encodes CAISSDYEQYF.

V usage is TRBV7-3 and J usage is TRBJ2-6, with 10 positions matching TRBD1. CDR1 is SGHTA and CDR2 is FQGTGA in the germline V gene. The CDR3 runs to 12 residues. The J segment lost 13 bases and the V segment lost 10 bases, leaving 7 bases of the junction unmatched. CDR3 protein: CATGGTGEVLTF. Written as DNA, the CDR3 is TGTGCCACCGGAGGGACAGGGGAAGTCCTGACTTTC.

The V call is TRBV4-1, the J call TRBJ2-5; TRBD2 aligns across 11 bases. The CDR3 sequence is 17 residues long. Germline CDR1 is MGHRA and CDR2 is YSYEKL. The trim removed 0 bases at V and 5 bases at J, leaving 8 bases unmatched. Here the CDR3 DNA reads TGCGCCAGCAGCCAAGATCAAACTAGCGGGAGCGGGGAGACCCAGTACTTC. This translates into CASSQDQTSGSGETQYF.

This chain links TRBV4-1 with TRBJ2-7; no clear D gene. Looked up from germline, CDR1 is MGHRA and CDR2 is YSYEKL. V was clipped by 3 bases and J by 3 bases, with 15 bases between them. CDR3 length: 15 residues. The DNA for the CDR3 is TGCGCCAGCAGCCAGGGGAAAATAAGTATCTACGAGCAGTACTTC. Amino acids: CASSQGKISIYEQYF.

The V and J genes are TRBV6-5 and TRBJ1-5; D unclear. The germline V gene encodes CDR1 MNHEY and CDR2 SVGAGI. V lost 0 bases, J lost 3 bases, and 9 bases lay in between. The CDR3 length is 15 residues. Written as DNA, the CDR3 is TGTGCCAGCAGTTACTCGGGCGGTAACAATCAGCCCCAGCATTTT. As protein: CASSYSGGNNQPQHF.

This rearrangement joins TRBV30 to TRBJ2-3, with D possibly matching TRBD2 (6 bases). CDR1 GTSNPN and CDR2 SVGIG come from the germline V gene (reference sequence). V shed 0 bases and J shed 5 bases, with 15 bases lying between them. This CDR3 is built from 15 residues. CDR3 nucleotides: TGTGCCTGGAGTGTACTCGGGGGTCCGGGAGATACGCAGTATTTT. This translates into CAWSVLGGPGDTQYF.

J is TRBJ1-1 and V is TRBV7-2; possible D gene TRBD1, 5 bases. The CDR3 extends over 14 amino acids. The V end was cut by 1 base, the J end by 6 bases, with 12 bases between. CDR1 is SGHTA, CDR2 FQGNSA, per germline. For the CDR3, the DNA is TGTGCCAGCAGCTTAGGGGGGGGTTTTTCTGAAGCTTTCTTT. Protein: CASSLGGGFSEAFF.

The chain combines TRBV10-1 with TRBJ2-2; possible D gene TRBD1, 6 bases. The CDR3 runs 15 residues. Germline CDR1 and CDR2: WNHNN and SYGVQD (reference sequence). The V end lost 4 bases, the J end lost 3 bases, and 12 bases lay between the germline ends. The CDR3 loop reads CASSGGRLDTGELFF. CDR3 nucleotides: TGCGCCAGCAGTGGGGGGCGGCTGGACACCGGGGAGCTGTTTTTT.

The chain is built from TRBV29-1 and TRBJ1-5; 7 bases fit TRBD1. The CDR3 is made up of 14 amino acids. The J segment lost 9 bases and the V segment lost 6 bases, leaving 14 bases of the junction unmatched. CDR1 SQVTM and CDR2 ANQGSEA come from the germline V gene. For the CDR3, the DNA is TGCAGCGTCGACCCAGGACAGGCCGGGGCGCCCCAGCATTTT. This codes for CSVDPGQAGAPQHF.

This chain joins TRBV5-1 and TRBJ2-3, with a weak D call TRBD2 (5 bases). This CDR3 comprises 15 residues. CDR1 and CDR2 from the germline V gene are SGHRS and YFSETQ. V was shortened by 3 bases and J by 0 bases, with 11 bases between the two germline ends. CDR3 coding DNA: TGCGCCAGCAGCTGGGAACGGGGTAGCACAGATACGCAGTATTTT. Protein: CASSWERGSTDTQYF.

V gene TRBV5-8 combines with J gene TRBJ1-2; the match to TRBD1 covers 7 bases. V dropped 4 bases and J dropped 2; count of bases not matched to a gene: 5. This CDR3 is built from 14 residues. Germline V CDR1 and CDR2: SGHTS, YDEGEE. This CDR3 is CASSRWGQNYGYTF. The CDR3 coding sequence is TGTGCCAGCAGCCGTTGGGGACAGAACTATGGCTACACCTTC.

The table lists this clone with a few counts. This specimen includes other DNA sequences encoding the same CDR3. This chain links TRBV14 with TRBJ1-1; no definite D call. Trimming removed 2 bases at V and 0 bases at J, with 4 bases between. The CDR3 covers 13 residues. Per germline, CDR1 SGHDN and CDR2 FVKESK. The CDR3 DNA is TGTGCCAGCAGCCAACAGCTGAACACTGAAGCTTTCTTT. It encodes CASSQQLNTEAFF.

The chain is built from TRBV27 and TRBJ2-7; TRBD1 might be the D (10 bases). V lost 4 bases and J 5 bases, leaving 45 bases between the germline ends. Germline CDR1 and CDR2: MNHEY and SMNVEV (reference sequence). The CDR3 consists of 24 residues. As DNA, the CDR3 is TGTGCCAGCAGTTCCATCCGCGGGACAGGGGAGGAGGTCGCGGGAGGGAAACTAGTAAACGAGCAGTACTTC. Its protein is CASSSIRGTGEEVAGGKLVNEQYF.

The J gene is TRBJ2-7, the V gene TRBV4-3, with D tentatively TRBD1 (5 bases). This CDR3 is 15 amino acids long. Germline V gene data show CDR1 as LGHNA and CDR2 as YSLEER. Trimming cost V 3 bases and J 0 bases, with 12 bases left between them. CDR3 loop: CASSQQTQGSYEQYF. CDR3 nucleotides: TGCGCCAGCAGCCAGCAGACCCAGGGCTCCTACGAGCAGTACTTC.

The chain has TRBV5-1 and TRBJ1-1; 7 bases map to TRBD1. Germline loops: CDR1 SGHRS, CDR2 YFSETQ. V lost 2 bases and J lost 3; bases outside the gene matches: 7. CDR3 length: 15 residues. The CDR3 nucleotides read TGCGCCAGCAGCTTAAAACCGGGACAGTACACTGAAGCTTTCTTT. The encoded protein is CASSLKPGQYTEAFF.

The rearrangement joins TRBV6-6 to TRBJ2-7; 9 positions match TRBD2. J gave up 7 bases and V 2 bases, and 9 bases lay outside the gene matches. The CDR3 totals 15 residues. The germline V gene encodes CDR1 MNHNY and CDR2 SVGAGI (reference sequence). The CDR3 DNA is TGTGCCAGCAGTTACCCACGTAGCGGGAGCTATGAGCAGTACTTC. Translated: CASSYPRSGSYEQYF.

CDR3: CASSLFGPSGYTF. CDR3 bases: TGTGCCAGCAGTCTTTTCGGGCCCTCTGGCTACACCTTC. V is TRBV28 and J is TRBJ1-2; D is uncertain. V was pared by 5 bases and J by 7 bases, with 14 bases between. This CDR3 is built from 13 residues. Germline V CDR1 and CDR2: MDHEN, SYDVKM.